Listed here are 3 T cell receptor beta chains from one sample, sequenced in a study of T cell responses to AZD1222 COVID-19 vaccine. Sequencing was performed with immunoSEQ multiplex PCR; in TCRdb, only in-frame clones are kept and a portion is missing. The data hold about 86,000 clones, with 85% to 90% observed a single time. The sample here was peripheral blood, taken 28 days after the second AZD1222 dose. Receptors originate from an adult who received the AZD1222 COVID-19 vaccine.

The chain has TRBV5-4 and TRBJ2-7; TRBD1 is a possible D gene (5 bases). V was trimmed by 0 bases and J by 3 bases, leaving 7 bases between them. The germline gives CDR1 SGHNT, CDR2 YYREEE (reference sequence). CDR3 size: 13 residues. DNA of the CDR3: TGTGCCAGCAGCTTGGGACAGAACTACGAGCAGTACTTC. This codes for CASSLGQNYEQYF.

The J gene is TRBJ1-5, the V gene TRBV29-1, with TRBD1 matching over 8 bases. Germline V gene lookup returns CDR1 SQVTM and CDR2 ANQGSEA. The J segment lost 3 bases and the V segment lost 6 bases, leaving 7 bases of the junction unmatched. This CDR3 region has 14 residues. The CDR3 DNA sequence: TGCAGCGTCTCGACAGGGGCGATCAATCAGCCCCAGCATTTT. Its protein product is CSVSTGAINQPQHF.

As for this clone: Given a much more abundant clone one base away, this may be a read error. In the same sample, other DNA sequences code for this CDR3. The V gene is TRBV27, the J gene TRBJ1-4; D gene uncertain. The CDR3 extends over 14 amino acids. Trimming removed 2 bases from V and 0 bases from J, with 4 bases in between. Germline lookup yields CDR1 MNHEY and CDR2 SMNVEV (reference sequence). CDR3 coding DNA: TGTGCCAGCAGTTTAGGGGCAACTAATGAAAAACTGTTTTTT. This encodes CASSLGATNEKLFF.